What follows are 6 T cell receptor beta chains derived from one specimen sequenced in a study of cytomegalovirus exposure and HLA in healthy donors. The PCR contained 60 Vbeta and 13 Jbeta primers. TCRdb keeps only in-frame clones here, not all; method: immunoSEQ multiplex PCR. Of around 150,000 clones listed, roughly 76% were seen once; the top ten hold under 15%. The sequencing input was PBMCs. The receptors shown here come from a woman in her forties or fifties in good health and CMV-seronegative.

V usage is TRBV6-5 and J usage is TRBJ2-1, with TRBD1 identical over 9 bases. The CDR3 runs 15 residues. CDR1 and CDR2 from the germline V gene are MNHEY and SVGAGI. The junction had 7 bases not matched to a gene; V was cut back by 6 bases and J by 4 bases. CDR3 residues: CASSPGTGIYNEQFF. The CDR3 DNA follows: TGTGCCAGCAGCCCTGGGACAGGGATTTACAATGAGCAGTTCTTC.

The genes are TRBV4-1 and TRBJ1-1; 8 nucleotides match TRBD1. The CDR3 extends over 16 amino acids. With 4 bases clipped from V and 0 bases from J, the junction kept 7 bases outside the gene matches. Germline lookup yields CDR1 MGHRA and CDR2 YSYEKL. The CDR3, as DNA: TGCGCCAGCAGCCGACCTCAGGGGGCCGTGAACACTGAAGCTTTCTTT. Its protein is CASSRPQGAVNTEAFF.

The chain joins TRBV19 to TRBJ1-5; possibly TRBD1 for D (5 bases). Germline CDR1 LNHDA, CDR2 SQIVND (reference sequence). This CDR3 contains 14 residues. V shed 3 bases and J shed 7 bases, with 13 bases lying between them. The CDR3 is CASSINQGPQPQHF. The CDR3 bases are TGTGCCAGTAGTATCAATCAGGGCCCCCAGCCCCAGCATTTT.

This chain uses TRBV13 with TRBJ2-1; TRBD1 matches 10 bases. CDR3 size: 15 residues. CDR1 is PRHDT, CDR2 FYEKMQ, per germline (reference sequence). V was pared by 4 bases and J by 4 bases, with 4 bases of the junction left unmatched. Here the CDR3 reads CASSSPGQGYNEQFF. DNA of the CDR3: TGTGCCAGCAGCTCCCCGGGACAGGGGTACAATGAGCAGTTCTTC.

This chain uses TRBV7-6 with TRBJ1-1; 8 positions agree with TRBD1. Germline loops: CDR1 SGHVS, CDR2 FNYEAQ. The V segment lost 3 bases and the J segment 4 bases; nucleotides outside the gene matches: 4. This CDR3 is built from 14 residues. This CDR3 is CASSFTGGVTEAFF. CDR3 nucleotide sequence: TGTGCCAGCAGCTTTACAGGGGGAGTCACTGAAGCTTTCTTT.

As for this clone: The identical CDR3 is also encoded by other nucleotide sequences in the sample. The chain combines TRBV18 with TRBJ2-7; 9 bases align to TRBD1. V was pared by 3 bases and J by 5 bases, with 5 bases of the junction left unmatched. The CDR3 is 14 amino acids. Germline V gene sequence: CDR1 KGHSH, CDR2 LQKENI. This CDR3 is CASSPGQGVHEQYF. The CDR3 DNA sequence: TGTGCCAGCTCACCGGGACAGGGAGTCCACGAGCAGTACTTC.